This paragraph covers one T cell receptor (beta chain) sequence. This clonotype was picked up a small number of times. Its specific antigen is unknown. The record has no base qualities; no much larger clone is one base away. CDR1 LNHDA and CDR2 SQIVND are derived from the germline V gene (reference sequence). V is clipped by 3 bases and J by 2 bases, and the sequence between their germline boundaries is 14 bases long. Including cysteine and phenylalanine, the CDR3 has 15 amino acids. Of the read, only the CDR3 DNA is kept; its 45 bases are in frame from base 1. The data belong to a study of glioma-infiltrating T cells (TCRdb year 2016). Turning to the overall study: TCR alpha- and beta-chain repertoires were sequenced from glioma tissue, non-neoplastic brain tissue and matched peripheral blood mononuclear cells. The paired cohort comprised three low-grade glioma patients, several primary glioblastoma patients and three non-glioma patients contributing non-neoplastic brain tissue. To measure divergence between tissue and blood T-cell populations, each tissue-infiltrating repertoire was compared with the peripheral blood repertoire of the same patient. The research as a whole found: Small numbers underpinned the group comparisons: several glioblastoma patients, three low-grade glioma patients and three non-neoplastic patients. Very few CDR3 sequences were shared between tissue and blood, attributed to high CDR3 diversity and limited sampling. VJ-independent divergence between tissue and blood was below expectation in non-neoplastic patients but above expectation in all gliomas, especially low-grade gliomas.

TCR alpha and beta CDR3 regions were amplified with the iRepertoire nested amplicon-rescue multiplex PCR (arm-PCR) platform from RNA. One-step reverse transcription and amplification used roughly 95-450 ng of tissue mRNA or PBMC total RNA as input. Following bead purification, Illumina adapters were added by a secondary multiplex PCR, and the libraries were gel-purified between 200 and 400 bp. Internal 6-nucleotide barcodes were carried by the libraries and were used for demultiplexing. Sequencing of the libraries was done on an Illumina MiSeq using 2x220 or 2x250 nucleotide paired-end reads. Turning to the authors' computational methods: Paired reads were merged using FLASH 1.2.11 and were aligned to the GRCh37 human genome using BWA-MEM, after which TRA and TRB reads were extracted. An IMGT-derived reference of cassette sequences and CDR3 motifs, with pseudogenes included, was used for V and J assignment. Three-frame translation of reads was performed, and productive CDR3s were defined as those with a C...FGXG motif and no stop codons. Unique combinations of V-J cassette pair and CDR3 amino acid sequence were defined as clonotypes. Reads were filtered by Hamming distance, thresholded by each sample's sequence error rate in mapped regions. TCRdb trimmed public reads at Q25 via fastp, called clones via MiXCR and kept in-frame beta chains. Rows matching on CDR3 protein sequence are summarized as one entry with the most common DNA and genes. The V and J calls and clone size come from TCRdb's table, not from the authors' own analysis. In all, the sample holds tens of thousands of distinct CDR3 sequences, and 23% of those were seen once. More than 6.5% of the sample is taken by the ten largest.

This TCR was recovered from a human donor with low-grade glioma or glioblastoma, undergoing nonglioma brain surgery, or in good health (not recorded which). The sequencing input was glioma tissue, nonneoplastic brain tissue, or PBMCs (not recorded which). The chain joins TRBV19 to TRBJ2-7; TRBD1 is a possible D gene, resting on 5 matching bases. The nucleotide sequence reads TGTGCCAGTAGTATGGGCAGGGCTACCACCTACGAGCAGTACTTC. Translation gives CASSMGRATTYEQYF. Outside the CDR3, residues come from the reference TRBV19 and TRBJ2-7 proteins, so the full variable domain is: DGGITQSPKYLFRKEGQNVTLSCEQNLNHDAMYWYRQDPGQGLRLIYYSQIVNDFQKGDIAEGYSVSREKKESFPLTVTSAQKNPTAFYLCASSMGRATTYEQYFGPGTRLTVT.